This T cell receptor beta chain was sequenced for a study of blood T cell repertoires in COVID-19 (dated by TCRdb to the early 2020s). Regarding the study in general: Samples covering the acute and convalescent phases of COVID-19 were provided by collaborators in the United States, Italy and Spain. The material from the prospective study consisted of cDNA or gDNA derived from T cells, B-cell-depleted T cells, or PBMCs. The repertoires were released in a freely available public database meant as a resource for research on the immune response to SARS-CoV-2. The samples were drawn from two sources: the first 160 participants of the ongoing ImmuneRACE study, and some 1,300 subjects contributed by 6 global collaborators. HLA class I and class II types, where available, came from metadata supplied by the sample provider rather than from assay-based typing. Subjects who had been exposed to COVID-19, were actively infected with it, or had recovered from it provided the deeply sampled blood TCRbeta repertoires that made up the dataset. A de-identified subject ID, COVID-19 status, age in years and sex were almost always included in the sample metadata. The full study reports these points: The amount of clinical and demographic metadata varied by source and participant and was provided uncurated.

On this clone itself: No cognate antigen has been identified for it. The record has no base qualities; no much larger clone is one base away.

Cut back by 3 bases and 1 base, the V and J ends lie 12 bases apart. Taken from the germline V gene, the CDR1 and CDR2 loops are SGHVS and FQNEAQ. CDR3 length: 15 amino acids, cysteine to phenylalanine. Only the CDR3 DNA stays, 45 bases, in frame from base 1. Collaborating institutions collected whole blood in K2EDTA tubes following their own protocols. Collaborator samples were shipped for TCRbeta analysis as frozen whole blood, isolated PBMCs, or DNA extracted from either sample type. TCRbeta CDR3 regions were amplified from genomic DNA by means of the immunoSEQ Assay, a bias-controlled multiplex PCR. In the original analysis: The number of nucleated cells in each sample was estimated from the amplification of reference gene primers within the assay. To quantify the absolute abundance of each unique TCRbeta CDR3 rearrangement, sequence reads were collapsed and filtered. For each sample, productive Simpson clonality was calculated as the square root of Simpson's diversity index over productive rearrangements. TCRdb's version of the immuneACCESS table is confined to in-frame rearrangements and falls short of the full clone set. An unresolved V gene accounts for under half of the shortfall where checked; the remainder is of unknown origin. That table is the source of V, J and clone size, and D and trimming were worked out from the DNA. A total of about 200,000 clones appear in this sample, 82% of them only once. The ten largest clones represent about 6.9% of the sample.

This TCR was sampled from a human donor with acute or convalescent COVID-19. The donor label of this sample is uncertain. Material for sequencing was peripheral blood. The chain is assembled from TRBV7-8 and TRBJ1-1, and possibly TRBD1, on 5 matching bases. The DNA reads TGTGCCAGCAGCTTTGACAGTCCCTCGAACACTGAAGCTTTCTTT. This translates into CASSFDSPSNTEAFF.